This T cell receptor beta chain was found in a study of T cells in tuberculosis. Study as a whole: Sequenced TCRs come from CD1B-GMM tetramer-binding T cells.

Cells were sorted from thawed PBMC rested overnight and stained with GMM-loaded CD1B tetramer, viability dye and anti-CD3. The lipid loaded on the CD1B tetramers was C32 glucose monomycolate from Rhodococcus equi. Each donor contributed roughly 100,000 sorted tetramer-negative cells. Trimming took 5 bases from V and 2 from J; bases not matched to a gene: 4. CDR1 is KGHSH, CDR2 LQKENI, per germline. This CDR3 has 15 residues. Method: immunoSEQ multiplex PCR; TCRdb's copy keeps in-frame clones and lacks some. The table lists about 88,000 clones, roughly 90% of them singletons. This TCR came from an adult woman with latent tuberculosis. Sequenced: CD1b-GMM tetramer-negative cells sorted from PBMCs. This rearrangement joins TRBV18 to TRBJ2-1; 9 positions match TRBD1. CDR3: CASSETGGAYNEQFF. The CDR3 region has the DNA TGTGCCAGCTCAGAGACAGGGGGAGCCTACAATGAGCAGTTCTTC. The complete variable domain, with remaining parts taken from reference TRBV18 and TRBJ2-1, reads NAGVMQNPRHLVRRRGQEARLRCSPMKGHSHVYWYRQLPEEGLKFMVYLQKENIIDESGMPKERFSAEFPKEGPSILRIQQVVRGDSAAYFCASSETGGAYNEQFFGPGTRLTVL.